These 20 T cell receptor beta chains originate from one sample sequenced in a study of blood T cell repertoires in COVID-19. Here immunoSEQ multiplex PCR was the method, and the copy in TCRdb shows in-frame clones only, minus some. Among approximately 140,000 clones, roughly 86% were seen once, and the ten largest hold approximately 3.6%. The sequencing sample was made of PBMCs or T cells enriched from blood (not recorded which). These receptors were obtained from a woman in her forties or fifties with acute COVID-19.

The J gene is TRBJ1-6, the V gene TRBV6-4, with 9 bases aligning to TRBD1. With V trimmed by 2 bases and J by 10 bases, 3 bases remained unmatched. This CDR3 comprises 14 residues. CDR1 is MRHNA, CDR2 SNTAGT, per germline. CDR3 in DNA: TGTGCCAGCAGTGACCACAGGGGGCGGTCACCCCTCCACTTT. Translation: CASSDHRGRSPLHF.

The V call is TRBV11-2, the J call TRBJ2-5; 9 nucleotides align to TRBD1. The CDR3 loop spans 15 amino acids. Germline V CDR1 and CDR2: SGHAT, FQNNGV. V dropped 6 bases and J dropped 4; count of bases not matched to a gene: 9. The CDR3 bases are TGTGCCAGCAGGGACAGGGGTACCTACGGAGAGACCCAGTACTTC. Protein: CASRDRGTYGETQYF.

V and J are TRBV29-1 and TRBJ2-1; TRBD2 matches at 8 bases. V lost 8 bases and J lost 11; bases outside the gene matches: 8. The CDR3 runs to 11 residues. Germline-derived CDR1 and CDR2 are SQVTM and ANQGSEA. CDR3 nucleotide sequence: TGCAGCATCCACCTAGCGGGTAAGCAGTTCTTC. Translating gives CSIHLAGKQFF.

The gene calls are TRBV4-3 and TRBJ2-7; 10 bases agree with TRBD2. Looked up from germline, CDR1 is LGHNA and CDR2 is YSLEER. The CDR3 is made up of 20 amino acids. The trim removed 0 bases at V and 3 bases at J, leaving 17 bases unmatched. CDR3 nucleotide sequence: TGCGCCAGCAGCCAAGACCCTGATTACCAGCGGGAGGGCCACTTCTACGAGCAGTACTTC. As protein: CASSQDPDYQREGHFYEQYF.

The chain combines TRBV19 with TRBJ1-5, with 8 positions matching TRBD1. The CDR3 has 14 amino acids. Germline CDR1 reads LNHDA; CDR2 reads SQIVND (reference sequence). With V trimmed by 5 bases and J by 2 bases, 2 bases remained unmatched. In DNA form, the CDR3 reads TGTGCCAGTAGTTCAGGGGGCGGCAATCAGCCCCAGCATTTT. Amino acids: CASSSGGGNQPQHF.

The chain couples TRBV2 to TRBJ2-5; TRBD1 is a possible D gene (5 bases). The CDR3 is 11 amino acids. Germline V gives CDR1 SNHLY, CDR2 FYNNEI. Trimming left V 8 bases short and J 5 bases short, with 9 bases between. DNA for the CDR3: TGTGCCAGCCAGGGCTCGGAGACCCAGTACTTC. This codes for CASQGSETQYF.

The CDR3 sequence is CASSFSQGSGDEQYF. In nucleotides, the CDR3 is TGTGCCAGCAGCTTTTCACAGGGGAGTGGGGACGAGCAGTACTTC. This chain joins TRBV7-9 and TRBJ2-7; 7 nucleotides align to TRBD1. There are 15 residues in the CDR3. J lost 5 bases, V lost 3 bases, and 10 bases had no gene match. The germline V gene has CDR1 SEHNR and CDR2 FQNEAQ (reference sequence).

CDR3 nucleotides: TGTGCCAGCTCACGACAGGATCCCCGGGTTGACAATGAGCAGTTCTTC. It translates to CASSRQDPRVDNEQFF. V usage is TRBV18 and J usage is TRBJ2-1; D is perhaps TRBD1 (6 bases). Deletions cut 4 bases from V and 5 bases from J, with 18 bases between. CDR1 and CDR2 (germline): KGHSH, LQKENI. The CDR3 covers 16 residues. Together with reference TRBV18 and TRBJ2-1, the CDR3 gives the full variable domain: NAGVMQNPRHLVRRRGQEARLRCSPMKGHSHVYWYRQLPEEGLKFMVYLQKENIIDESGMPKERFSAEFPKEGPSILRIQQVVRGDSAAYFCASSRQDPRVDNEQFFGPGTRLTVL.

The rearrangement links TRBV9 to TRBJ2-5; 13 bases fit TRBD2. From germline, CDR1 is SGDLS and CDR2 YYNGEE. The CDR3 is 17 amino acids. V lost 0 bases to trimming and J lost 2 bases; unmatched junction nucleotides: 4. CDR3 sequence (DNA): TGTGCCAGCAGCGTAGCTACGACTAGCGGGGGGCAAGAGACCCAGTACTTC. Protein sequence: CASSVATTSGGQETQYF.

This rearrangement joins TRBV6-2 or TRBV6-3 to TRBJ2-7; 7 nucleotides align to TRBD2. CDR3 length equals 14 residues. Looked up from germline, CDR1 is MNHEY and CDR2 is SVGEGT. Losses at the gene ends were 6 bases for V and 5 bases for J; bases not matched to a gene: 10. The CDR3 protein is CASSPGGSKDEQYF. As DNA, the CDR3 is TGTGCCAGCAGCCCGGGCGGGAGCAAGGACGAGCAGTACTTC.

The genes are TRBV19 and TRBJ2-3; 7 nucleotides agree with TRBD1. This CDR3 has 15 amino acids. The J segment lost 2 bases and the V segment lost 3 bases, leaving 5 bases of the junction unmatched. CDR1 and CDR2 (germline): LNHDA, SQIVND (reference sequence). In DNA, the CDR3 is TGTGCCAGTAGTATTAGGGACAGCCACACAGATACGCAGTATTTT. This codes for CASSIRDSHTDTQYF.

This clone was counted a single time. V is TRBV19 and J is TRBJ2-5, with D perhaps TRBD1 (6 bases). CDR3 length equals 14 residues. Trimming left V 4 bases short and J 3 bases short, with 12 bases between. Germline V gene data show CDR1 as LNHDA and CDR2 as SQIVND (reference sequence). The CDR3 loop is CASSSQGNKETQYF. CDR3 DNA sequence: TGTGCCAGTAGTAGTCAGGGGAATAAAGAGACCCAGTACTTC.

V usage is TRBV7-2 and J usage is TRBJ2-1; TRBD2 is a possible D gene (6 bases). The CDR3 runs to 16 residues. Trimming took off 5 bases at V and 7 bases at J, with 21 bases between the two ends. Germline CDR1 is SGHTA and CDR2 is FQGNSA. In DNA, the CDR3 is TGTGCCAGCAGCCAGGAGGGACCCGGGAAGAGGAATGAGCAGTTCTTC. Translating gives CASSQEGPGKRNEQFF.

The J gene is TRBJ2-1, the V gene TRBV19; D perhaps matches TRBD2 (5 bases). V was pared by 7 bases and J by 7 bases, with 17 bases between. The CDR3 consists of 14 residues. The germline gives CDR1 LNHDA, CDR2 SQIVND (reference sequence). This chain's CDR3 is CASMAPGTINEQFF. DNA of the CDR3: TGTGCCAGTATGGCCCCGGGAACTATAAATGAGCAGTTCTTC.

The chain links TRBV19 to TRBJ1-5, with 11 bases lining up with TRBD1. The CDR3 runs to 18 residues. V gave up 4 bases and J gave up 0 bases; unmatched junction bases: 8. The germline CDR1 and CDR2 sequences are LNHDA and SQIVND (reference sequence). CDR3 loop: CASSKDRGLGNSNQPQHF. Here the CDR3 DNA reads TGTGCCAGTAGTAAGGACAGGGGGCTGGGGAATAGCAATCAGCCCCAGCATTTT.

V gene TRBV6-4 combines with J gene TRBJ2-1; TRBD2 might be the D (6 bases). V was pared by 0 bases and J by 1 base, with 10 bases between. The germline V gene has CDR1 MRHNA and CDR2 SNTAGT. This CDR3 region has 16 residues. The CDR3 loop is CASSDSTGGSYNEQFF. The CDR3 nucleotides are TGTGCCAGCAGTGACTCGACCGGGGGATCCTACAATGAGCAGTTCTTC.

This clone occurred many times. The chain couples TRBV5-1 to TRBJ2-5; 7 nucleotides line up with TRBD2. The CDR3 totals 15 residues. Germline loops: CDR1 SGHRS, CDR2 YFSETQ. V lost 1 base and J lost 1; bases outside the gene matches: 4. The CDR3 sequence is CASSLSWGGQETQYF. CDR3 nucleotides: TGCGCCAGCAGCTTGAGTTGGGGGGGCCAAGAGACCCAGTACTTC.

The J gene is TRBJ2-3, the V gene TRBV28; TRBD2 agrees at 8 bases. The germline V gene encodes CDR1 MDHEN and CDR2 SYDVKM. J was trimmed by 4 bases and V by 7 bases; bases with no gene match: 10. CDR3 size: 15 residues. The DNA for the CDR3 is TGTGCCAGCACCCAATCGCCCGGGGGGGCAGATACGCAGTATTTT. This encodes CASTQSPGGADTQYF.

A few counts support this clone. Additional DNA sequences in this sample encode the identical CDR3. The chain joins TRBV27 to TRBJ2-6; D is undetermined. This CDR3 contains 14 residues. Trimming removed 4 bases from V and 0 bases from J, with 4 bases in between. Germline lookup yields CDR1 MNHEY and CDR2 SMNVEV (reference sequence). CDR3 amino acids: CASSSYSGANVLTF. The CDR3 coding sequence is TGTGCCAGCAGTTCCTACTCTGGGGCCAACGTCCTGACTTTC. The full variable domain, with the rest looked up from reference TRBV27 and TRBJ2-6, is EAQVTQNPRYLITVTGKKLTVTCSQNMNHEYMSWYRQDPGLGLRQIYYSMNVEVTDKGDVPEGYKVSRKEKRNFPLILESPSPNQTSLYFCASSSYSGANVLTFGAGSRLTVL.

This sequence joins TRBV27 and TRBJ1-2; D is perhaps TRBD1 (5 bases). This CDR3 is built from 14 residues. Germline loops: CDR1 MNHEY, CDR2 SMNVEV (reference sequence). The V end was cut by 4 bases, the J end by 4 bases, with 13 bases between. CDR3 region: CASSSGGSLYGYTF. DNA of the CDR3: TGTGCCAGCAGTTCGGGGGGAAGCCTCTATGGCTACACCTTC.